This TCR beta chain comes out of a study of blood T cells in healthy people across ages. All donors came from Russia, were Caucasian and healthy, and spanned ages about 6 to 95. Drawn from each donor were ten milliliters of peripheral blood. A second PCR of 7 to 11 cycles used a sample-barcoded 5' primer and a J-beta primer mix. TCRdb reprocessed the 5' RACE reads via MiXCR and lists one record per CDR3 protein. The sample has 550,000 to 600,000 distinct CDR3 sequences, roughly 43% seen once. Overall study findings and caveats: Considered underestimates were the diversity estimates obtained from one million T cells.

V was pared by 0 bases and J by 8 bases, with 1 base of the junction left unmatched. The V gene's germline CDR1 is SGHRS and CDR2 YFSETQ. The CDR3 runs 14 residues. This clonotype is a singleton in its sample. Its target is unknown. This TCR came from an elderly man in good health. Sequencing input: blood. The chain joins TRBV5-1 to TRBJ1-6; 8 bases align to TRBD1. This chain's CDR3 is CASSLDRGDSPLHF. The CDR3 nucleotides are TGCGCCAGCAGCTTGGACAGGGGGGATTCACCCCTCCACTTT.